This TCR beta chain derives from a study of regulatory T cells in long-lasting Graves disease. At least ten counts were recorded for this clonotype. Trimming took off 2 bases at V and 2 bases at J, with 10 bases between the two ends. The CDR3 totals 14 residues. Germline-derived CDR1 and CDR2 are MDHEN and SYDVKM. Noted time point: newly diagnosed GD, antithyroid drugs for less than 3 months. Preparation of the TCR library used RNA extracted from PBMCs. Sequencing libraries for TCR beta were prepared with iRepertoire HTBI primers and Arm-PCR of CDR3 regions. From the multiplex PCR reads, TCRdb called clonotypes with MiXCR, one entry per CDR3 protein. Among about 500,000 distinct CDR3 sequences listed, 16% were seen once. These sequences were also reported in another study, on T cells in Graves' hyperthyroidism and ophthalmopathy.

The specimen was peripheral blood mononuclear cells (PBMCs), collected at new diagnosis, from a patient treated with antithyroid drugs. The source of this sequence is a man aged 35 to 55 with Graves disease. The chain uses TRBV28 and TRBJ2-7, with D perhaps matching TRBD1 (6 bases). In nucleotides, the CDR3 is TGTGCCAGCAGTTTAGGGCGGACAGCCTACGAGCAGTACTTC. It translates to CASSLGRTAYEQYF.